The rows below give T cell receptor beta chains drawn from one sample of a study of radiotherapy plus CTLA-4 blockade in lung cancer. Data came from immunoSEQ multiplex PCR; TCRdb stores just in-frame clones and leaves some out. The sample includes under 110,000 clones, about 85% of them seen just once. Sequenced here: peripheral blood, sampled from a patient treated with radiotherapy plus ipilimumab. These receptor sequences come from a human donor with non-small cell lung cancer that progressed on radiotherapy plus ipilimumab. Some clones in this sample may be carry-over from other donors' samples. CDR3s include the opening cysteine and the closing phenylalanine or tryptophan. The D gene is left open where the match is weak. The size of a clone is reported for some rows only, either as once, few or many, or as a class for expanded clones.

>NA|TRBJ2-2|TRBV7-8|NA
TGTGCCAGCAGCTTAGGGGTAGCGAACACCGGGGAGCTGTTTTTT
CASSLGVANTGELFF
>NA|TRBJ2-7|TRBV20-1|NA
TGCAGTGCTACCTCTAACGAGCAGTACTTC
CSATSNEQYF
>NA|TRBJ1-2|TRBV7-5|NA
TGTGCCAGAACCACGGTCCGTGGACAGGGGGCACGTCGGTATGGCTACACCTTC
CARTTVRGQGARRYGYTF
>NA|TRBJ1-6|TRBV28|TRBD1
TGTGCCAGCAGACAGACAACGCGGACAGGGAAGCGGTATAATTCACCCCTCCACTTT
CASRQTTRTGKRYNSPLHF
>few|TRBJ2-7|TRBV7-6|NA
TGTGCCAGCAGCCTGGGGCCGGGGGTCTCCTACGAGCAGTACTTC
CASSLGPGVSYEQYF
>NA|TRBJ1-1|TRBV5-1|NA
TGCGCCAGCAGCTTGGATCAGGGCTCGAACACTGAAGCTTTCTTT
CASSLDQGSNTEAFF
>NA|TRBJ2-7|TRBV5-6|NA
TGTGCCAGCAGCTCCATATTCTACGAGCAGTACTTC
CASSSIFYEQYF
>NA|TRBJ1-2|TRBV15|TRBD1
TGTGCCACCAGCAGAGATTTTGGACAGGGCGCCCTGAACTATGGCTACACCTTC
CATSRDFGQGALNYGYTF
>NA|TRBJ2-1|TRBV6-5|NA
TGTGCCAGCAGATTGTGGCAGGGTGGTGAGCAGTTCTTC
CASRLWQGGEQFF
>once|TRBJ2-3|TRBV5-1|NA
TGCGCCAGCAGCTTGGCCCAGTCCACAGATACGCAGTATTTT
CASSLAQSTDTQYF
>NA|TRBJ2-7|TRBV9|TRBD2
TGTGCCAGCAGCGCTCCCTCTCTTCCGGCGGTGAACTTGTCATTCGGGACTAGCGGGGGAGGGTACTTC
CASSAPSLPAVNLSFGTSGGGYF
>NA|TRBJ2-2|TRBV30|NA
TGTGCCTGGAGTGTCTGGGGTGTCTTGAACACCGGGGAGCTGTTTTTT
CAWSVWGVLNTGELFF
>few|TRBJ1-5|TRBV2|TRBD1
TGTGCCAGCAGGCCCCCGACAGGGTTGGGAAATCAGCCCCAGCATTTT
CASRPPTGLGNQPQHF
>NA|TRBJ1-3|TRBV5-6|TRBD1
TGTGCCAGCAGCCGACTGGATGACAGGGCTGGAAACACCATATATTTT
CASSRLDDRAGNTIYF
>NA|TRBJ2-2|TRBV5-5|NA
TGTGCCAGCACCCGAGAAGGTAACCAGCGGTACACCGGGGAGCTGTTTTTT
CASTREGNQRYTGELFF
>NA|TRBJ1-5|TRBV6-1|NA
TGTGCCAGCAGTTGGTCCAATCAGCCCCAGCATTTT
CASSWSNQPQHF
>NA|TRBJ2-7|TRBV5-4|NA
TGTGCCAGCAGCTTAGCAACGACGGGAGACGAGCAGTACTTC
CASSLATTGDEQYF
>NA|TRBJ2-7|TRBV7-9|NA
TGTGCCAGCAGCTCAGGGTCTGGGGGGCGATTAAGCTCCTACGAGCAGTACTTC
CASSSGSGGRLSSYEQYF
>NA|TRBJ1-5|TRBV30|NA
TGTGCCTGCCAGTTTAGCAATCAGCCCCAGCATTTT
CACQFSNQPQHF
>NA|TRBJ1-1|TRBV2|TRBD1
TGTGCCAGGAGGGGGACAGGGAACACTGAAGCTTTCTTT
CARRGTGNTEAFF
>NA|TRBJ1-2|TRBV5-5|NA
TGTGCCAGCAGCTTGGACAGCTACTATGGCTACACCTTC
CASSLDSYYGYTF
>NA|TRBJ2-5|TRBV5-1|NA
TGCGCCAGCAGGGCGGGCCGTACGGAGACCCAGTACTTC
CASRAGRTETQYF
>NA|TRBJ2-1|TRBV7-3|NA
TGTGCCAGCAGCGAAAGGCAGGGTTTAATTCATGAGCAGTTCTTC
CASSERQGLIHEQFF
>NA|TRBJ2-5|TRBV5-1|TRBD1
TGCGCCAGCAGCTACGGGACAGGGGAAGAGACCCAGTACTTC
CASSYGTGEETQYF
>NA|TRBJ2-2|TRBV30|NA
TGTGCCTGGAGTGACACAGGGACCGGGGAGCTGTTTTTT
CAWSDTGTGELFF
>NA|TRBJ1-2|TRBV6-5|TRBD1
TGTGCCAGCAGTTCCCCCTGGGACAGGAGCTATGGCTACACCTTC
CASSSPWDRSYGYTF
>NA|TRBJ2-5|TRBV2|NA
TGTGCCAGCAGTGAAGTACGGAGAGAGACCCAGTACTTC
CASSEVRRETQYF
>once|TRBJ1-1|TRBV5-4|NA
TGTGCCAGCAGCTTCGGGAACACTGAAGCTTTCTTT
CASSFGNTEAFF
>NA|TRBJ1-2|TRBV27|TRBD1
TGTGCCAGCAGTCTGGACAGGACCTATGGCTACACCTTC
CASSLDRTYGYTF
>few|TRBJ2-3|TRBV30|TRBD1
TGTGCCTCAACAGGGGGCGGCTCAGATACGCAGTATTTT
CASTGGGSDTQYF
>NA|TRBJ2-5|TRBV6-5|TRBD2
TGTGCCAGCAGTTACTCCCGTGCGGGGGGAGAGACCCAGTACTTC
CASSYSRAGGETQYF
>NA|TRBJ1-5|TRBV6-4|NA
TGTGCCAGCAGTGACGGGGGAGGGCGGGATTGCAATCAGCCCCAGCATTTT
CASSDGGGRDCNQPQHF
>NA|TRBJ1-4|TRBV5-1|NA
TGCGCCAGCAGCGATCCGGGGGGAACTAATGAAAAACTGTTTTTT
CASSDPGGTNEKLFF
>NA|TRBJ2-5|TRBV6-1|NA
TGTGCCAGCGGGGCTCCTGGGACCCAGTACTTC
CASGAPGTQYF
>NA|TRBJ2-1|TRBV29-1|NA
TGCAGCGGGGGGACGGTTTCCTACAATGAGCAGTTCTTC
CSGGTVSYNEQFF
>NA|TRBJ2-7|TRBV5-6|TRBD1
TGTGCCAGCAGCCCATGGGATGGGACAGAGTACTTC
CASSPWDGTEYF
>NA|TRBJ2-1|TRBV4-1|TRBD2
TGCGCCAGCAGCCAGAGACTAGCGGGAGCCCACGCCTACAATGAGCAGTTCTTC
CASSQRLAGAHAYNEQFF
>NA|TRBJ1-3|TRBV7-2|NA
TGTGCCAGCAGCCGGGGAGGACTCTCTGGAAACACCATATATTTT
CASSRGGLSGNTIYF
>NA|TRBJ1-2|TRBV7-6|TRBD1
TGTGCCAGCAGCTTATCGACAGGGGATTTTGGCTACACCTTC
CASSLSTGDFGYTF
>NA|TRBJ2-7|TRBV19|NA
TGTGCCAGTAGTACCCGGACTGGCTACAGGAGCTCCTACGAGCAGTACTTC
CASSTRTGYRSSYEQYF
>NA|TRBJ1-2|TRBV5-4|NA
TGTGCCAGCAGCTTGAGAGCAGCTGTATATGGCTACACCTTC
CASSLRAAVYGYTF
>NA|TRBJ2-7|TRBV4-3|NA
TGCGCCAGCAGCCAAGATCCGAGATCCTACGAGCAGTACTTC
CASSQDPRSYEQYF
>once|TRBJ2-5|TRBV11-1|TRBD2
TGTGCCAGCAGCTTACTAGAAGCGGGGAAAGAGACCCAGTACTTC
CASSLLEAGKETQYF
>few|TRBJ2-7|TRBV7-6|NA
TGTGCCAGCAGCTCCCTTCCGGGGGAGGAAGTCTACGAGCAGTACTTC
CASSSLPGEEVYEQYF
>NA|TRBJ1-3|TRBV18|NA
TGTGCCAGCTCAAGTATGAGCTCTGGAAACACCATATATTTT
CASSSMSSGNTIYF
>NA|TRBJ2-3|TRBV15|NA
TGTGCCACCAGCAGAGATTGGGGGGCAGGGACAGATACGCAGTATTTT
CATSRDWGAGTDTQYF
>NA|TRBJ1-2|TRBV6-6|NA
TGTGCCAGCAGACCCGGACAGTGGGGGTACTATGGCTACACCTTC
CASRPGQWGYYGYTF
>NA|TRBJ2-1|TRBV4-3|TRBD2
TGCGCCAGCAGCCACATTACAAGCGGGGGGGCTGATGAGCAGTTCTTC
CASSHITSGGADEQFF